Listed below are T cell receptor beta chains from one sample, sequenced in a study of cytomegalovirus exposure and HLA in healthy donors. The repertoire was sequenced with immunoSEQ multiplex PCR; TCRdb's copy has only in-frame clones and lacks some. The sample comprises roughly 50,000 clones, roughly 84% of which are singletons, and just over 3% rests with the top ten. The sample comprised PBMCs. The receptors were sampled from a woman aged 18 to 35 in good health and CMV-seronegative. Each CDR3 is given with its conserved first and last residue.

CDR3aa: CASSTKRLPGELFF
v_gene: TRBV21-1

CDR3aa: CASSPSGGQGLTGANVLTF
v_gene: TRBV4-1

CDR3aa: CASSGDPDRGATQPQHF
v_gene: TRBV2

CDR3aa: CASGLGQGAFEAFF
v_gene: TRBV12-5

CDR3aa: CASSQDRTNAEAFF
v_gene: TRBV7-3

CDR3aa: CASSVDIVYTEAFF
v_gene: TRBV9

CDR3aa: CASSGSGGWANSPLHF
v_gene: TRBV9

CDR3aa: CASSFGEGAGETQYF
v_gene: TRBV5-1

CDR3aa: CASSQGGPAQGTGELFF
v_gene: TRBV4-2

CDR3aa: CASTRDIQETQYF
v_gene: TRBV6-5

CDR3aa: CASSVEGGNYGYTF
v_gene: TRBV9

CDR3aa: CSVEGHNTGELFF
v_gene: TRBV29-1

CDR3aa: CASSLEAGSSTGELFF
v_gene: TRBV28

CDR3aa: CASSFDRSDYEQYF
v_gene: TRBV27

CDR3aa: CASSMGLAGGFRPIQYF
v_gene: TRBV5-1

CDR3aa: CASRFIGTDQETQYF
v_gene: TRBV27

CDR3aa: CASKDSYQGDTQYF
v_gene: TRBV6-1

CDR3aa: CASSTGTAKNIQYF
v_gene: TRBV5-1

CDR3aa: CASSLVLAGRETQYF
v_gene: TRBV7-9

CDR3aa: CASSLGGGLNEQFF
v_gene: TRBV5-8

CDR3aa: CASSEIPGGELFF
v_gene: TRBV6-4

CDR3aa: CASSLLAGIWDSTDTQYF
v_gene: TRBV5-6

CDR3aa: CASSLDLAGGANEQFF
v_gene: TRBV7-2

CDR3aa: CAISESSESGYTF
v_gene: TRBV10-3

CDR3aa: CASSLVGGPGGEQYF
v_gene: TRBV5-6

CDR3aa: CASSLGSGRAGRDEQYF
v_gene: TRBV13

CDR3aa: CASSLLGQGSLTGELFF
v_gene: TRBV5-1

CDR3aa: CASSSRSGLPCVFF
v_gene: TRBV7-2

CDR3aa: CASSLIESEAFF
v_gene: TRBV28

CDR3aa: CASSIGAGSITEAFF
v_gene: TRBV19

CDR3aa: CASSLRGGSRENEQFF
v_gene: TRBV7-3

CDR3aa: CASSPRGGQNTEAFF
v_gene: TRBV18

CDR3aa: CSVVDGGLIYGYTF
v_gene: TRBV29-1

CDR3aa: CSARSGGKLFF
v_gene: TRBV20-1

CDR3aa: CASSYDRAGELFF
v_gene: TRBV5-1

CDR3aa: CASSVTNEQFF
v_gene: TRBV9

CDR3aa: CASSVSTSGSDIQYF
v_gene: TRBV6-1

CDR3aa: CATTQGSYNSPLHF
v_gene: TRBV11-2

CDR3aa: CASVSAGAGTGELFF
v_gene: TRBV6-1

CDR3aa: CASSERTGNTGELFF
v_gene: TRBV6-4

CDR3aa: CANRGGSNSPLHF
v_gene: TRBV6-6

CDR3aa: CASSLSETGQSYEQYF
v_gene: TRBV11-2

CDR3aa: CASSPPAEGDTQYF
v_gene: TRBV9

CDR3aa: CASSQSSRREGREQYF
v_gene: TRBV14

CDR3aa: CASSYLDREGQPQHF
v_gene: TRBV6-6

CDR3aa: CASSWRGGYGYTF
v_gene: TRBV28

CDR3aa: CASSGGRASYNEQFF
v_gene: TRBV9

CDR3aa: CASSQTGTGGTTQETQYF
v_gene: TRBV2

CDR3aa: CASSERHKNTEAFF
v_gene: TRBV6-1

CDR3aa: CASSRDTGELFF
v_gene: TRBV27

CDR3aa: CASSYRGGALYF
v_gene: TRBV6-5

CDR3aa: CASSFAGDYGYTF
v_gene: TRBV7-3

CDR3aa: CASSQDRYGYTF
v_gene: TRBV14